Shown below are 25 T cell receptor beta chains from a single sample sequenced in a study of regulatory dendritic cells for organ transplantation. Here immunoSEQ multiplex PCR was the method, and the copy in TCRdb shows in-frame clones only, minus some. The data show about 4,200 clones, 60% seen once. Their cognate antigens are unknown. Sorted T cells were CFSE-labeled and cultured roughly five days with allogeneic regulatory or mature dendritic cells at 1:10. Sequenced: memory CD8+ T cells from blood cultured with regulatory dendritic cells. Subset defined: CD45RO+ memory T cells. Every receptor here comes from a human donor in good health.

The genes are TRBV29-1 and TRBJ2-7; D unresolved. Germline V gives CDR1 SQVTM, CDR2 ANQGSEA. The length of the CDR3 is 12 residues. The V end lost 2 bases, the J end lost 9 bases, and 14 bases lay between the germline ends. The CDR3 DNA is TGCAGCGTTGAAATTGAACGGCAGCGGCAGTACTTC. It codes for CSVEIERQRQYF.

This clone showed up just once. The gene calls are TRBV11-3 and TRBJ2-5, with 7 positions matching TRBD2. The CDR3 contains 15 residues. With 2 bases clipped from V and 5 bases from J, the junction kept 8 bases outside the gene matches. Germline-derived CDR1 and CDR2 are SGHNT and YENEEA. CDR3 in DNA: TGTGCCAGCAGCTTAATCGGACTAGTAAGCGAGACCCAGTACTTC. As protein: CASSLIGLVSETQYF.

The CDR3 region has the DNA TGTGCCAGCAGCGGAGGGGGGGAGGTAGAGAACTATGGCTACACCTTC. Its protein product is CASSGGGEVENYGYTF. The chain has TRBV9 and TRBJ1-2, with TRBD1 as a possible D gene (6 bases). The V gene lost 3 bases and the J gene lost 2 bases, with 17 bases spanning the gap. The CDR3 covers 16 residues. Germline loops: CDR1 SGDLS, CDR2 YYNGEE.

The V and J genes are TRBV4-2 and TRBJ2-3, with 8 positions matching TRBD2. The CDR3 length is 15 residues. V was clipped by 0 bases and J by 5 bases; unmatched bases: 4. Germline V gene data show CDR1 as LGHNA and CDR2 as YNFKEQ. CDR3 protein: CASSQDQRGGDTQYF. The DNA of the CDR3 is TGTGCCAGCAGCCAAGATCAACGGGGGGGAGATACGCAGTATTTT.

Here the CDR3 DNA reads TGTGCCAGCAGGTCAGGGAGGAGCAATCAGCCCCAGCATTTT. Its translation is CASRSGRSNQPQHF. The chain recombines TRBV6-5 with TRBJ1-5, with a possible D match to TRBD1 (5 bases). Germline values: CDR1 MNHEY, CDR2 SVGAGI. The CDR3 loop spans 14 amino acids. V was shortened by 6 bases and J by 1 base, with 10 bases between the two germline ends.

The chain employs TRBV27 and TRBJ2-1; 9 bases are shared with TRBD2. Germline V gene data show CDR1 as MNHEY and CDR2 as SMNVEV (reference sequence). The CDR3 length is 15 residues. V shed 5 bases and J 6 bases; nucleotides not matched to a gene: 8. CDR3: CASSPLVSGGNEQFF. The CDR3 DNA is TGTGCCAGCAGTCCCCTTGTTAGCGGGGGCAATGAGCAGTTCTTC.

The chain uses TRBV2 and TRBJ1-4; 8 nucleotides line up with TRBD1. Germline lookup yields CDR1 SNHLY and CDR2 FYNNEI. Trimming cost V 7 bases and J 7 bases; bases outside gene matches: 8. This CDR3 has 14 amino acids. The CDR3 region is CASTPDRVAEKLFF. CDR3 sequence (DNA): TGTGCCAGCACCCCGGACAGGGTAGCTGAAAAACTGTTTTTT. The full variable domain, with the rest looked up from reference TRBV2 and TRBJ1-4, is EPEVTQTPSHQVTQMGQEVILRCVPISNHLYFYWYRQILGQKVEFLVSFYNNEISEKSEIFDDQFSVERPDGSNFTLKIRSTKLEDSAMYFCASTPDRVAEKLFFGSGTQLSVL.

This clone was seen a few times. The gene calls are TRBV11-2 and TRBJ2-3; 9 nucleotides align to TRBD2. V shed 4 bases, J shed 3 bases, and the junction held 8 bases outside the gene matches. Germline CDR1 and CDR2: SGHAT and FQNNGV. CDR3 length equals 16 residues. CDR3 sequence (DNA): TGTGCCAGCAGCTGGCTAGCGGGGTCACGAACAGATACGCAGTATTTT. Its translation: CASSWLAGSRTDTQYF.

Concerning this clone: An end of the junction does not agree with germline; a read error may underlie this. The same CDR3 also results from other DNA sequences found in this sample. The CDR3 protein is CASSQLAGGGNDQFF. The CDR3, as DNA: TGTGCCAGCAGCCAACTAGCGGGGGGCGGGAATGACCAGTTCTTC. This sequence joins TRBV4-1 and TRBJ2-1; the match to TRBD2 covers 12 bases. Germline assignment: CDR1 MGHRA and CDR2 YSYEKL. The CDR3 has 15 residues.

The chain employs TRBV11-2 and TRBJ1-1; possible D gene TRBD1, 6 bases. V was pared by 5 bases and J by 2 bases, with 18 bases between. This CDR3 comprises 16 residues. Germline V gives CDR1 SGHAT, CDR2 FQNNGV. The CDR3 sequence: CASSQGGGAYNTEAFF. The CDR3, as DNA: TGTGCCAGCAGCCAGGGAGGGGGGGCCTATAACACTGAAGCTTTCTTT.

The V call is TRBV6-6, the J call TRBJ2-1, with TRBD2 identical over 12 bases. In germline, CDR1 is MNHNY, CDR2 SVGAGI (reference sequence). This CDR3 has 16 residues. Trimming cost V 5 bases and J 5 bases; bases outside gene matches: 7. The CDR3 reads CASSHRLAGDHNEQFF. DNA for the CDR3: TGTGCCAGCAGTCACAGACTAGCGGGGGACCACAATGAGCAGTTCTTC.

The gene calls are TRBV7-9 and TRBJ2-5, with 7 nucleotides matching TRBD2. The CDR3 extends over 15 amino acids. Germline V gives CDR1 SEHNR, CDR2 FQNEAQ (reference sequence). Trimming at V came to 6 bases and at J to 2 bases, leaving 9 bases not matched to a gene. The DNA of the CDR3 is TGTGCCAGCAGTATTCCTTTAGCGGGTCAAGAGACCCAGTACTTC. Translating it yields CASSIPLAGQETQYF.

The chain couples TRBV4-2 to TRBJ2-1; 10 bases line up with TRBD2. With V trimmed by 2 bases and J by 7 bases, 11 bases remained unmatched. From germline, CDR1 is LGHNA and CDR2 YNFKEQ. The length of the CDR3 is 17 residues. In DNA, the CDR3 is TGTGCCAGCAGCCAAAGGACTAGCGGATCGCCTGGGAATGAGCAGTTCTTC. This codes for CASSQRTSGSPGNEQFF.

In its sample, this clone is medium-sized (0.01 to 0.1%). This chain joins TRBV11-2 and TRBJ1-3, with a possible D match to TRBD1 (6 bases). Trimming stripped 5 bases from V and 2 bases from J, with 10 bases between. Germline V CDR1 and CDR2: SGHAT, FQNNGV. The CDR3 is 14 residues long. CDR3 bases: TGTGCCAGCAGCCAAACAGGGCCTGGAAACACCATATATTTT. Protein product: CASSQTGPGNTIYF.

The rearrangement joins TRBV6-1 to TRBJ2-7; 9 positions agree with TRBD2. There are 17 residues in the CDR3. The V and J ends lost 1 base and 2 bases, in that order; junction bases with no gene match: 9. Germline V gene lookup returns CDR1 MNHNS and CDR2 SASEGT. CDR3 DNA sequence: TGTGCCAGCAGTGAAGTAGGGGGGACTAGCCGCGCCTACGAGCAGTACTTC. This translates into CASSEVGGTSRAYEQYF.

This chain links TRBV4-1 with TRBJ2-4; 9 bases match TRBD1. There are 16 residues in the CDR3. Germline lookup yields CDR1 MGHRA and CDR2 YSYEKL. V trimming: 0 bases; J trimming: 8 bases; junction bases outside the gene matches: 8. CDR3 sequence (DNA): TGCGCCAGCAGCCAAGATTACGGACAGGGGAGATACATTCAGTACTTC. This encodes CASSQDYGQGRYIQYF.

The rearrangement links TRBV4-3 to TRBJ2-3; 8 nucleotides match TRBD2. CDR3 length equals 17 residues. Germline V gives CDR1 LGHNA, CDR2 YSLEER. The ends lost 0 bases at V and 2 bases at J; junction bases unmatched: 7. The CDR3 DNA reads TGCGCCAGCAGCCAAGATCGTCGGGGGGGACCCACAGATACGCAGTATTTT. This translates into CASSQDRRGGPTDTQYF.

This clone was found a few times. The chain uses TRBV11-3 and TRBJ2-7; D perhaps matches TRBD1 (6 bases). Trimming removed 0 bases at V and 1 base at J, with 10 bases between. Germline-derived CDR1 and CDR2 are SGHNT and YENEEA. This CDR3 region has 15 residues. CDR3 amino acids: CASSLEGTKSYEQYF. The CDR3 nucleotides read TGTGCCAGCAGCTTAGAAGGGACAAAATCCTACGAGCAGTACTTC.

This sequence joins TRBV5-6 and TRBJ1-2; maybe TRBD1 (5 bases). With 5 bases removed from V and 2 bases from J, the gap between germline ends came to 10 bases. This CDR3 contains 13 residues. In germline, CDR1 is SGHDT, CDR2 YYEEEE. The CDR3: CASRFDSNYGYTF. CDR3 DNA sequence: TGTGCCAGCAGGTTCGACAGCAACTATGGCTACACCTTC.

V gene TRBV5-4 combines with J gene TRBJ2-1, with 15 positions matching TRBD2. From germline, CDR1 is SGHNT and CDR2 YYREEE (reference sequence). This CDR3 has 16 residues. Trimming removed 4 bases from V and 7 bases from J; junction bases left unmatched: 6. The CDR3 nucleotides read TGTGCCAGCAGCAAGGCAGGACTAGCGGGGGGGAATGAGCAGTTCTTC. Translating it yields CASSKAGLAGGNEQFF.

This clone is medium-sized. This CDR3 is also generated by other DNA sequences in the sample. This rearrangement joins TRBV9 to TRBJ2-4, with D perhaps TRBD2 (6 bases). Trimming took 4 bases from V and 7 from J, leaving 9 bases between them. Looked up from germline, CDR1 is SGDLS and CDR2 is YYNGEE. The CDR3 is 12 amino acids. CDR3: CASSPGGNIQYF. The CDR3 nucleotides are TGTGCCAGCAGCCCTGGAGGGAACATTCAGTACTTC.

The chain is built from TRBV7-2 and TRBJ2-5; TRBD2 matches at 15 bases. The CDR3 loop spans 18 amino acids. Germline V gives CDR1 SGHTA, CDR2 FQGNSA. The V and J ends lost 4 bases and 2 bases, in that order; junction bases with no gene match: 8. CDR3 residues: CASSSTGLAGGIQETQYF. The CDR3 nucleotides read TGTGCCAGCAGCTCAACGGGACTAGCGGGGGGCATTCAAGAGACCCAGTACTTC. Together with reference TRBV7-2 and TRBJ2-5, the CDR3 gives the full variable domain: GAGVSQSPSNKVTEKGKDVELRCDPISGHTALYWYRQSLGQGLEFLIYFQGNSAPDKSGLPSDRFSAERTGGSVSTLTIQRTQQEDSAVYLCASSSTGLAGGIQETQYFGPGTRLLVL.

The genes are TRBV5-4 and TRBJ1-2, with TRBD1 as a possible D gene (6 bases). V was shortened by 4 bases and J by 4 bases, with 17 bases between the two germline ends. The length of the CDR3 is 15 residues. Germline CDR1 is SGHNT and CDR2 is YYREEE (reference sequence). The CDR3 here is CASSHQTGTVYGYTF. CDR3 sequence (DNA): TGTGCCAGCAGCCACCAAACAGGGACGGTCTATGGCTACACCTTC.

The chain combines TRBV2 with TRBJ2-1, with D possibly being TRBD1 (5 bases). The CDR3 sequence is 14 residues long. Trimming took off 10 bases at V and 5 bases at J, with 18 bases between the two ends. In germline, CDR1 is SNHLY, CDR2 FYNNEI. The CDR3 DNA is TGTGCCACCCAGGGCCTTACAGAAAACAATGAGCAGTTCTTC. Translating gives CATQGLTENNEQFF.

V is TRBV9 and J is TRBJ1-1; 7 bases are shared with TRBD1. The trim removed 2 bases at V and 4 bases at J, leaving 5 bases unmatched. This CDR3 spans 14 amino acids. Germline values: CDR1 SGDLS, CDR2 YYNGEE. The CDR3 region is CASSVETGTTEAFF. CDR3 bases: TGTGCCAGCAGCGTCGAGACAGGGACCACTGAAGCTTTCTTT.